The T cell receptor beta chain described here comes from a study of T cells in Graves' hyperthyroidism and ophthalmopathy. Amplification yielded TCR beta CDR3 regions, with RNA transcripts as the source. TCR CDR3 underwent first-round RT-PCR with the HTBI primer set. TCRdb itself ran the multiplex PCR reads through MiXCR, one entry per CDR3 protein. The sample records 380,000 or so distinct CDR3 sequences, roughly 13% being singletons. This clonotype occurred many times. Germline V gene data show CDR1 as SGHTA and CDR2 as FQGTGA. Trimming stripped 10 bases from V and 6 bases from J, with 17 bases between. The CDR3 runs 13 residues.

The V call is TRBV7-3, the J call TRBJ2-3, with a weak D call TRBD2 (6 bases). The sequenced material came from blood. The origin of this receptor is a woman in her twenties or thirties with Graves' hyperthyroidism. CDR3 region: CATSPTSSDTQYF. The CDR3 region has the DNA TGTGCCACTTCCCCGACTAGTTCGGATACGCAGTATTTT.